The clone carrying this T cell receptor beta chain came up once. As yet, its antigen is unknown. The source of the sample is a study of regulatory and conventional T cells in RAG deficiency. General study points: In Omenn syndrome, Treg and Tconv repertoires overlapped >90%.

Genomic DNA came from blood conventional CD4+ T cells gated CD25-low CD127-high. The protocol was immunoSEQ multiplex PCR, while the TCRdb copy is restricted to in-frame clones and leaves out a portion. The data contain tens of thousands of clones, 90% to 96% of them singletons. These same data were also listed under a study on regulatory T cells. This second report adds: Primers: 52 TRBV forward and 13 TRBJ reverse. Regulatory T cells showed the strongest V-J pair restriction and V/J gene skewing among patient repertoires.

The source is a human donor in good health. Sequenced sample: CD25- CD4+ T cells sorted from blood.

This chain's CDR3 is CASTTSTGPRPGEQFF. CDR3 bases: TGTGCCAGCACCACCTCGACAGGGCCGCGTCCGGGAGAGCAGTTCTTC. This chain uses TRBV21-1 with TRBJ2-1; no DNA check was done on the table's D call, TRBD1. TRBV21-1 is described as a pseudogene. The CDR3 runs 16 residues.